This T cell receptor (beta chain) was observed in a study of T cell repertoires in ileal Crohn's disease (dated by TCRdb to about 2019). Turning to the overall study: The median duration of disease was 7.9 years, and at the time of surgery 30% to 35% of patients were active smokers. All patients had surgery for a complication: stricturing disease in roughly 60% and penetrating disease in 39%. About half of the patients received postoperative therapy: eleven to twelve received thiopurines and 15 to 20 received anti-TNF agents. M0 samples were biopsies from the inflamed portion of the ileum in the surgical resection specimen. Five hundred nanograms of biopsy DNA per sample were submitted for commercial TCRB immunosequencing. TCR repertoire analysis was performed in roughly 50 Crohn's disease patients drawn from a prospective multicentre cohort. The study was conducted in parallel with a multicentre cohort built to find predictors of early endoscopic recurrence after ileocolonic resection. Endoscopic postoperative recurrence was defined as a Rutgeerts score above i0. The study sequenced some 170 mucosal samples from 57 patients, taken at several locations on the surgical specimen and at postoperative endoscopy.

The time point tag for this specimen amounts to: inflamed ileum from the surgical specimen. Adults with ileal or ileocolonic Crohn's disease for whom ileocolonic resection was indicated were considered eligible. Before DNA extraction, whole ileal mucosal biopsies were kept frozen at -80 degrees C. Genomic DNA was isolated from frozen whole biopsies using a TRizol-based method, and the DNA was quantified with a NanoDrop 2000 spectrophotometer. The method was the immunoSEQ multiplex PCR assay. Adaptive Biotechnology amplified the CDR3 regions from genomic DNA with a two-step multiplex PCR designed to control amplification bias. Primers for every V and J gene segment were used in the first PCR, and barcodes and Illumina adapters were added in the second PCR. CDR3 libraries were sequenced on an Illumina instrument. The study's own analysis went as follows. Analysis combined the vendor-provided pipelines with custom analysis of raw data in R/Bioconductor under R version 3.3.0. Clonality, which ranges from 0 to 1, was calculated as the inverse of the normalised Shannon entropy across all productive clones. High-frequency clones were defined as the share of the repertoire occupied by the top 100 clones, with only clones passing a 95% confidence test being retained. Overlap between samples was measured with the Morisita-Horn index, while repertoire diversity was measured with the Simpson index. Here the immuneACCESS table is served through TCRdb, limited to in-frame sequences with V and J called. Missing clones are a known gap in these copies; in checked studies unresolved V genes cover under half, and the rest lacks a known reason. V and J calls and clone size follow that table, whereas D and trimming were derived from the DNA. A total of 5,500 to 8,000 clones appear in this sample, under 85% of them only once. The ten largest account for about 9.3% of the sample.

Between the V and J ends, shortened by 8 bases and 2 bases respectively, the junction contains 8 bases. CDR1 and CDR2, per the germline V gene, are MNHNS and SASEGT. The cysteine opens and the phenylalanine closes a CDR3 of 12 amino acids. Solely the CDR3 DNA is kept, with 36 bases framed from the first base. Results and caveats for the whole study, not just this receptor: Mucosal CD4 and CD8 T cells were sorted and sequenced only in a subgroup of patients, whose size was not stated. Patients who were active smokers at surgery had a significantly higher proportion of clonal expansions than non-smokers (25.9% vs 17.9%, p=0.02). Compared with CD4 T cells, sorted CD8 T cells contained more high-frequency clones, which suggests that the mucosal expansions were mostly CD8. Higher percentages of high-frequency clones at the time of surgery were linked to endoscopic recurrence, and every patient with clonality above 26.8% (18/57) had recurrence.

This clone was recorded only once. Its antigen is unknown. No much larger clone is present one base from it, and per-base qualities are unavailable. The rearranged chain carries TRBV6-1 and TRBJ2-3; the D gene is possibly TRBD1, with 5 bases matching. This clonotype was sampled from an adult with Crohn's disease. The source material was ileal tissue. The nucleotide sequence is given as TGTGCCAGCGGACACTACACAGATACGCAGTATTTT. Its product reads: CASGHYTDTQYF.